A selection of T cell receptor beta chains follows, all from one sample in a study of T cell responses to AZD1222 COVID-19 vaccine. TCRdb keeps only in-frame clones here, not all; method: immunoSEQ multiplex PCR. The data contain about 140,000 clones, 84% of them singletons. This material consisted of peripheral blood, taken on day 0 of AZD1222 vaccination. The receptors were sampled from an adult in good health. CDR3s include the opening cysteine and the closing phenylalanine or tryptophan. Each record gives: D gene, V gene, clone size, J gene, CDR3 DNA, CDR3 protein. A D gene is named only where the DNA matches it firmly. Not all rows give a size; the values are once, few, many and, for expanded clones, a class.

>NA|TRBV28|once|TRBJ1-3
TGTGCCAGCAGGCAGACAGGAGTGGTCTCTGGAAACACCATATATTTT
CASRQTGVVSGNTIYF
>TRBD2|TRBV6-6|NA|TRBJ2-5
TGTGCCAGCAGTTACCTGGCTAGCGGGGTAGAGGAGACCCAGTACTTC
CASSYLASGVEETQYF
>TRBD1|TRBV27|few|TRBJ1-5
TGTGCCAGTAACCGACAGGGTGGCAATCAGCCCCAGCATTTT
CASNRQGGNQPQHF
>TRBD1|TRBV2|NA|TRBJ1-1
TGTGCCAGCAGTGGAAATACTGGACAGGGTGAAGCTTTCTTT
CASSGNTGQGEAFF
>TRBD1|TRBV5-8|NA|TRBJ1-6
TGTGCCACCAACCCGGGACAGTTTAATTCACCCCTCCACTTT
CATNPGQFNSPLHF
>TRBD1|TRBV9|NA|TRBJ2-1
TGTGCCAGCAGCTCCACGGCGGGGACAGGGAGCCCTCCGCAGTTCTTC
CASSSTAGTGSPPQFF
>NA|TRBV6-2/TRBV6-3|NA|TRBJ1-4
TGTGCCAGCAGTTACTCGACACGCAGGAGGGAAAAACTGTTTTTT
CASSYSTRRREKLFF
>NA|TRBV30|NA|TRBJ2-1
TGTGCCTGGACTAGAGGAGGGGGCGATGAGCAGTTCTTC
CAWTRGGGDEQFF
>NA|TRBV7-6|NA|TRBJ1-2
TGTGCCAGCAGCCCGGGACAAGCCTATGGCTACACCTTC
CASSPGQAYGYTF
>TRBD2|TRBV14|NA|TRBJ2-3
TGTGCCAGCAGCCCTTCCCGGGGGGGACCAGATACGCAGTATTTT
CASSPSRGGPDTQYF
>NA|TRBV9|NA|TRBJ2-7
TGTGCCAGCAGCGTAGCTCCGGGGCCTCCCTACGAGCAGTACTTC
CASSVAPGPPYEQYF
>NA|TRBV19|NA|TRBJ2-7
TGTGCCAGTAGTACCCCCGGGACACAGACCTACGAGCAGTACTTC
CASSTPGTQTYEQYF
>NA|TRBV9|NA|TRBJ2-7
TGTGCCAGCAGCTTGACGGTGGAGAGCTCCTACGAGCAGTACTTC
CASSLTVESSYEQYF
>NA|TRBV19|NA|TRBJ1-5
TGTGCCAGTAGTATAGTAGTAGGGGGGCTTGAGTCCCAGCATTTT
CASSIVVGGLESQHF
>NA|TRBV7-6|NA|TRBJ1-1
TGTGCCAGCAGCTCTTCCTCAGGGAAAGGGACTGAAGCTTTCTTT
CASSSSSGKGTEAFF
>NA|TRBV5-1|once|TRBJ2-4
TGCGCCAGCAAGCCCGGGGATCTAGCCAAAAACATTCAGTACTTC
CASKPGDLAKNIQYF
>NA|TRBV27|NA|TRBJ2-7
TGTGCCAGCAGTACCGCTGGGGCGCTAAAGGGGGAGCAGTACTTC
CASSTAGALKGEQYF
>NA|TRBV30|NA|TRBJ1-2
TGTGCCTGGGCCACAGCGAGACCCTATGGCTACACCTTC
CAWATARPYGYTF
>NA|TRBV11-2|NA|TRBJ1-1
TGTGCCAGCAGCTTAAGGTTTGGTTATGTTAACACTGAAGCTTTCTTT
CASSLRFGYVNTEAFF
>NA|TRBV9|once|TRBJ1-4
TGTGCCAGCAGCGTAGGCGGAAGAGTCGGCAGGGCTGAAAAACTGTTTTTT
CASSVGGRVGRAEKLFF
>TRBD2|TRBV27|NA|TRBJ2-2
TGTGCCAGCAGCGGGAGGGACACCGGGGAGCTGTTTTTT
CASSGRDTGELFF
>NA|TRBV11-2|NA|TRBJ1-3
TGTGCCAGCAGCTTAGATAGGGGGTCCGCGAACACCATATATTTT
CASSLDRGSANTIYF
>TRBD1|TRBV7-3|NA|TRBJ1-2
TGTGCCAGCAGCCGAGATGGGACAGCAACTTATGGCTACACCTTC
CASSRDGTATYGYTF
>NA|TRBV9|once|TRBJ1-1
TGTGCCAGCAGCGTAGGTTTTAGCCCGGGGCCCCAAGCTTTCTTT
CASSVGFSPGPQAFF
>NA|TRBV7-9|NA|TRBJ1-5
TGTGCCAGCAGCCAAGTAGACAGGTGGGGGAATCAGCCCCAGCATTTT
CASSQVDRWGNQPQHF
>NA|TRBV7-9|few|TRBJ2-3
TGTGCCAGCAGCGTGGCGGGCACAGATACGCAGTATTTT
CASSVAGTDTQYF
>NA|TRBV7-6|NA|TRBJ1-5
TGTGCCAGCAGCTTGACCGGGGGGTTTAATCAGCCCCAGCATTTT
CASSLTGGFNQPQHF
>NA|TRBV3-1/TRBV3-2|NA|TRBJ1-6
TGTGCCAGCAGCCCCGTGATGGGGGGTAATTCACCCCTCCACTTT
CASSPVMGGNSPLHF
>NA|TRBV7-9|NA|TRBJ1-2
TGTGCCAGCAGCTTAGCAGGCGGCTCACCGGGGCATGGCTACACCTTC
CASSLAGGSPGHGYTF
>NA|TRBV6-4|NA|TRBJ1-2
TGTGCCAGCAGTGACCGCAGTGGAGGGGTGTATGGCTACACCTTC
CASSDRSGGVYGYTF
>TRBD1|TRBV30|NA|TRBJ1-2
TGTGCCTGGAGTCACGGACAGGGAAAGACGGCCTTC
CAWSHGQGKTAF
>TRBD1|TRBV19|NA|TRBJ2-7
TGTGCCAGTAGTATGTGGGACAGGGGAATTTACGAGCAGTACTTC
CASSMWDRGIYEQYF
>NA|TRBV5-6|NA|TRBJ2-7
TGTGCCAGCAGCTTGGTAGGGGGGGGCCCCTACGAGCAGTACTTC
CASSLVGGGPYEQYF
>NA|TRBV5-1|NA|TRBJ2-3
TGCGCCAGCAGCTGGCAGCGGAGCACAGATACGCAGTATTTT
CASSWQRSTDTQYF
>NA|TRBV6-5|once|TRBJ1-1
TGTGCCAGCAGTCGACTCGGTCCGAACACTGAAGCTTTCTTT
CASSRLGPNTEAFF
>NA|TRBV30|NA|TRBJ1-4
TGTGCCTGGAGTGTATCGGCTTTAGGCACTAATGAAAAACTGTTTTTT
CAWSVSALGTNEKLFF